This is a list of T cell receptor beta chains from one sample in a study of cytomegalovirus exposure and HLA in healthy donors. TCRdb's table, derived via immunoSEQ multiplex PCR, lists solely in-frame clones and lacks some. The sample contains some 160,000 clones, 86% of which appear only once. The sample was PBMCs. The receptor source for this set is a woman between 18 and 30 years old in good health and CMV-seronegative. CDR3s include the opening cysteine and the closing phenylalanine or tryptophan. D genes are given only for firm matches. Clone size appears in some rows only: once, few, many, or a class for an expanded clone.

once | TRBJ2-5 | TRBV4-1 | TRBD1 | TGCGCCAGCAGCCGCTCAAGGGGGCGCGAAGAGACCCAGTACTTC | CASSRSRGREETQYF
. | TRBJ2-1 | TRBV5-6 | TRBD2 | TGTGCCAGCAGCCCTAGCGGGACCTACAATGAGCAGTTCTTC | CASSPSGTYNEQFF
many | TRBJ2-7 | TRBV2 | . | TGTGCCAGCAGTGGGAAAGGCGGGATGACGTACGAGCAGTACTTC | CASSGKGGMTYEQYF
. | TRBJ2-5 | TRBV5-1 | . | TGCGCCAGCAGCTTGGATTCTGGAGGGAGAGAGACCCAGTACTTC | CASSLDSGGRETQYF
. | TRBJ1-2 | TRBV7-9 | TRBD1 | TGTGCCAGCAGCTCGCCCGGACAGGGGTTCTATGGCTACACCTTC | CASSSPGQGFYGYTF
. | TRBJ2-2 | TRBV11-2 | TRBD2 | TGTGCCACGGATGGCGGGGGGGAGGCCTCGAACACCGGGGAGCTGTTTTTT | CATDGGGEASNTGELFF
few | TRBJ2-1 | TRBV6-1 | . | TGTGCCAGCAGTGACAACAATGAGCAGTTCTTC | CASSDNNEQFF
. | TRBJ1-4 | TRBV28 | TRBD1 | TGTGCCAGCAGTTCCCCCGGACAGGATAATGAAAAACTGTTTTTT | CASSSPGQDNEKLFF
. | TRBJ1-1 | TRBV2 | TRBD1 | TGTGCCAGCAGTGACAGGACAGGGGGCTCCTCCACTGAAGCTTTCTTT | CASSDRTGGSSTEAFF
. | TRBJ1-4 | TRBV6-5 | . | TGTGCCAGCAGTTACTCCGAGGGACTTAAAAAACTGTTTTTT | CASSYSEGLKKLFF
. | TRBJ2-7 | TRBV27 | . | TGTGCCACCCTTGGACTTAGCTCCTACGAGCAGTACTTC | CATLGLSSYEQYF
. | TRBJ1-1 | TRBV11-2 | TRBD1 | TGTGCCAGCAGCTTAGACGGGACAGGGCGGACTGAAGCTTTCTTT | CASSLDGTGRTEAFF
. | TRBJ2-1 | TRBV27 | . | TGTGCCAGCAGTTTAACGGTTAGCGCCTACAATGAGCAGTTCTTC | CASSLTVSAYNEQFF
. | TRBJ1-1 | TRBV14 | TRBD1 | TGTGCCAGCAGCCAAGATATGTCGGGACAGAAAGCTTTCTTT | CASSQDMSGQKAFF
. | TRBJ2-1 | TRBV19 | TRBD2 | TGTGCCAGTAGTATAACCGGGACTAGCGGGAGAGTCAATGAGCAGTTCTTC | CASSITGTSGRVNEQFF
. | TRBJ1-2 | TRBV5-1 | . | TGCGCCAGCAACCCGGAAAGCGGGGCTAACTATGGCTACACCTTC | CASNPESGANYGYTF
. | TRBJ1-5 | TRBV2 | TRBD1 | TGTGCCAGCAGTGGGGTGGACAGGATGGGGGGAAGCAATCAGCCCCAGCATTTT | CASSGVDRMGGSNQPQHF
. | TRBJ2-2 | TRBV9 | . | TGTGCCAGCAGCGTAGTGGCCGACACCGGGGAGCTGTTTTTT | CASSVVADTGELFF
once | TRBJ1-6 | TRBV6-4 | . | TGTGCCAGCGCTCCGGAGGGGGGGGATTCACCCCTCCACTTT | CASAPEGGDSPLHF
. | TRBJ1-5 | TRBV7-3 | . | TGTGCCAGCAGCGAGACAGGTCCCAATCAGCCCCAGCATTTT | CASSETGPNQPQHF
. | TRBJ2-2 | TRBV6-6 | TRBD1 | TGTGCCAGCTCCGGACAGGCCGGGCCCGGGGAGCTGTTTTTT | CASSGQAGPGELFF
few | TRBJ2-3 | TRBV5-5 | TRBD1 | TGTGCCAGCAGTGGACAGGGCACAGATACGCAGTATTTT | CASSGQGTDTQYF
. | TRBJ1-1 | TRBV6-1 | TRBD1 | TGTGCCAGCAGTGACCCCGCCTCGACAGGGGGGAACACTGAAGCTTTCTTT | CASSDPASTGGNTEAFF
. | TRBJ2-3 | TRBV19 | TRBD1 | TGTGCCACCCAAGACGTAGGACAGGGTGACACAGATACGCAGTATTTT | CATQDVGQGDTDTQYF
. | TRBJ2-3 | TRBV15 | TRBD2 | TGTGCCACCAGCAGCCGTCTGACTAGCGGGAGTATAATGACAGATACGCAGTATTTT | CATSSRLTSGSIMTDTQYF
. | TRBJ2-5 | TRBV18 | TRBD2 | TGTGCCAGCTCACAGATTTCCAGCGGGAGAGGCCAAGAGACCCAGTACTTC | CASSQISSGRGQETQYF
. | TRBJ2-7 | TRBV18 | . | TGTGCCAGCTCGCCGGAGCGCTACGAGCAGTACTTC | CASSPERYEQYF
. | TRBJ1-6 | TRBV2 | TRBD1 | TGTGCCAGCTCATCCGGGACAGGGGGATCACCCCTCCACTTT | CASSSGTGGSPLHF
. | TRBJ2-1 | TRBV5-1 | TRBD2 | TGCGCCAGCAGCTTGGAGGTCGGCGGGAGGTACAATGAGCAGTTCTTC | CASSLEVGGRYNEQFF
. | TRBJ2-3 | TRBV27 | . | TGTGCCAGCAGTCCCGAGGATACGCAGTATTTT | CASSPEDTQYF
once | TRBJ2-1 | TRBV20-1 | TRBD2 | TGCAGTGCTAGACCACTAGCGGGTCAGTTCTTC | CSARPLAGQFF
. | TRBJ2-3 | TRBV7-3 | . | TGTGCCAGCAGCTTAGGTCCAGGGGCAACAGATACGCAGTATTTT | CASSLGPGATDTQYF
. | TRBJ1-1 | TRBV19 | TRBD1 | TGTGCCAGCTTTACAGGGGGCCACACTGAAGCTTTCTTT | CASFTGGHTEAFF
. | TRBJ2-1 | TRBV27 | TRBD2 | TGTGCCAGCAGTTTAATCTTAGCGGGAGGGCCTTACAATGAGCAGTTCTTC | CASSLILAGGPYNEQFF
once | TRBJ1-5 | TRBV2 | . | TGTGCCAGCAGTAAGGGGAGCAATCAGCCCCAGCATTTT | CASSKGSNQPQHF
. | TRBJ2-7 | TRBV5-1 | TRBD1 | TGCGCCAGCAGCTTGGCAACACTATTGGGGACAGGGGGTGGTTTGGGCGAGCAGTACTTC | CASSLATLLGTGGGLGEQYF
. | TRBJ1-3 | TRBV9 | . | TGTGCCAGCAGCGAGGGGAGGGGAACTTATGGAAACACCATATATTTT | CASSEGRGTYGNTIYF
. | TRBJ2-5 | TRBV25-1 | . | TGTGCCAGCAGTGAATTGTTGGGGGGAGAGACCCAGTACTTC | CASSELLGGETQYF
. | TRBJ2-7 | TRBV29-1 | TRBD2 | TGCAGCGTTGAAAGAAGCGGGGGGAACGAGCAGTACTTC | CSVERSGGNEQYF
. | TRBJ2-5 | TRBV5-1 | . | TGCGCCAGCAGCTCGTGGGTGGGAGGCCAAGAGACCCAGTACTTC | CASSSWVGGQETQYF
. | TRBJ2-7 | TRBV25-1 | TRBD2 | TGTGCCAGCAGTGAATGGTGGGGAGGGCAGCCCTACGAGCAGTACTTC | CASSEWWGGQPYEQYF
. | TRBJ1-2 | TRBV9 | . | TGTGCCAGCAGCACCGGGACTACCGGCCCCAACTATGGCTACACCTTC | CASSTGTTGPNYGYTF
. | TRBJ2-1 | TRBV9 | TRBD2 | TGTGCCAGCAGCGTAGGGGCGGGGGGTCTCTACAATGAGCAGTTCTTC | CASSVGAGGLYNEQFF
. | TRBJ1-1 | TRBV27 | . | TGTGCCAGCAGCCACGACCGGGGGGGGGCGCCTGAAGCTTTCTTT | CASSHDRGGAPEAFF
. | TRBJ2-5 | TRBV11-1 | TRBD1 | TGTGCCAGCAGCCCGACTACAGGGGCCCAAGAGACCCAGTACTTC | CASSPTTGAQETQYF
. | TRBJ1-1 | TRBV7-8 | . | TGTGCCAGCAGCTTACTAGGCGGGACGGCCACTGAAGCTTTCTTT | CASSLLGGTATEAFF
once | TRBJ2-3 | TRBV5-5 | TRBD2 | TGTGCCAGCAGCTTGGGACTAGCGGGCACAGATACGCAGTATTTT | CASSLGLAGTDTQYF
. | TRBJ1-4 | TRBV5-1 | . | TGCGCCAGCAGCGCAGACAGCCCCTCCAGAAAACTGTTTTTT | CASSADSPSRKLFF
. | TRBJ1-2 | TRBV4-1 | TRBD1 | TGCGCCAGCAGCCAGCCCGACAGGGGGGGTGGCTACACCTTC | CASSQPDRGGGYTF
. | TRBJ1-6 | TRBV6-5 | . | TGTGCCAGCAGCTACTGGGCAGGGTCCTATAATTCACCCCTCCACTTT | CASSYWAGSYNSPLHF
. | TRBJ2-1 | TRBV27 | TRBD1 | TGTGCCAGCAGTTTATTGGGACAGGGGGCATATGAGCAGTTCTTC | CASSLLGQGAYEQFF
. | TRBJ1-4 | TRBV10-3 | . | TGTGCCATCAGTGAGGACACCCCCACCCGCGCAACTAATGAAAAACTGTTTTTT | CAISEDTPTRATNEKLFF
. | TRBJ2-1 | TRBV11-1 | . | TGTGCCAGCAGCCCGCCGGGGAATGAGCAGTTCTTC | CASSPPGNEQFF
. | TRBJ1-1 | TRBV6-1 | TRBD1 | TGTGCCAGCAGTGAGCTGCGGACAGGGAAAGTTGAAGCTTTCTTT | CASSELRTGKVEAFF
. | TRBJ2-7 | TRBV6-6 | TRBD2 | TGTGCCAGCAGTAGGGGGACTAGCGGGGTCAACGAGCAGTACTTC | CASSRGTSGVNEQYF
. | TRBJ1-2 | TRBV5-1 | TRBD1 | TGCGCCAGCAGCGTTGGACAGGGGGGTGGCTACACCTTC | CASSVGQGGGYTF
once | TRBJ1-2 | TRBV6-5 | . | TGTGCCAGCAGTTACTCTAGCCCGGGGGAGGGCTACACCTTC | CASSYSSPGEGYTF